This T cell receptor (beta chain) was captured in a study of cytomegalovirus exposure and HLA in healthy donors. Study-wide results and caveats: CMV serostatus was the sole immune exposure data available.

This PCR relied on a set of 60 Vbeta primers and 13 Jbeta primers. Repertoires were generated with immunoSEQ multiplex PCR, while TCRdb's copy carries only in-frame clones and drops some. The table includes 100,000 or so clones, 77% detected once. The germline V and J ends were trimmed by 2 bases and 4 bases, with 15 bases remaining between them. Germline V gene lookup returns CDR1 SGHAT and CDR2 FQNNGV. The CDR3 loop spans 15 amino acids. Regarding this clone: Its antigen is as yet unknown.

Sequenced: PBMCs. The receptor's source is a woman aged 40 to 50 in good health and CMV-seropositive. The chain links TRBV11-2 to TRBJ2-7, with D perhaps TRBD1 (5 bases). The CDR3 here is CASSLIRGSSYEQYF. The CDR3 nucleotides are TGTGCCAGCAGCTTAATAAGGGGTAGTTCTTACGAGCAGTACTTC.